In this sample, the clone carrying this T cell receptor beta chain turned up a few times. This sample was taken from a study of blood T cell repertoires in COVID-19. This table comes from immunoSEQ multiplex PCR, and its TCRdb copy is limited to in-frame clones, with some not included. The table lists 400,000 to 450,000 clones, roughly 90% of them singletons. The length of the CDR3 is 16 residues. The ends lost 1 base at V and 4 bases at J; junction bases unmatched: 8. Germline V gene sequence: CDR1 SGHDN, CDR2 FVKESK. The sequencing input was peripheral blood. The chain carries TRBV14 and TRBJ1-2; 8 bases align to TRBD1. The sequence derives from a woman aged 40-49 years with COVID-19, enrolled during active disease. The CDR3 protein is CASSQGGQGLVYGYTF. CDR3 DNA sequence: TGTGCCAGCAGCCAAGGTGGACAGGGCCTCGTCTATGGCTACACCTTC.